Listed below are T cell receptor beta chains from one sample, sequenced in a study of T cell repertoires in cytomegalovirus infection. TCRdb re-called the reads with MiXCR, one entry per CDR3 protein. Counted here are some 200,000 distinct CDR3 sequences, about 20% occurring once; the ten biggest clones make up 2.9%. Sequencing was performed on PBMCs. The receptors here all came from a human donor in good health (CMV status not recorded). Some clones in this sample may be carry-over from other donors' samples. CDR3s include the opening cysteine and the closing phenylalanine or tryptophan. D genes are given only for firm matches. Clone size is shown for a subset of rows, as once, few, many or a class of expanded clone.

clone size	J gene	D gene	V gene	CDR3 DNA	CDR3 protein
few	TRBJ2-1	TRBD2	TRBV5-1	TGCGCCAGCAGCTTGGCGGCTAGCGGGGCTAATGAGCAGTTCTTC	CASSLAASGANEQFF
many	TRBJ1-2	TRBD1	TRBV7-9	TGTGCCAGCTCTGCCCGTGGACAGGGTTATGCTGGCTACACCTTC	CASSARGQGYAGYTF
many	TRBJ2-4	.	TRBV7-9	TGTGCCAGCAGCCCCGGATCGGGTACAGAAAACATTCAGTACTTC	CASSPGSGTENIQYF
few	TRBJ2-5	TRBD1	TRBV19	TGTGCCAGTACCCTCACCGGGACAGGGGATGAGACCCAGTACTTC	CASTLTGTGDETQYF
.	TRBJ1-1	TRBD1	TRBV11-3	TGTGCCAGCAGCTCCCGGTTCGGACAGGGGGGGACTGAAGCTTTCTTT	CASSSRFGQGGTEAFF
few	TRBJ2-5	TRBD2	TRBV7-2	TGTGCCAGCAGCGACGGACTAGCGGGAGGGCGAGAGACCCAGTACTTC	CASSDGLAGGRETQYF
.	TRBJ1-1	.	TRBV20-1	TGCAGTGCTGAAGGAGACTCCGGGGCCTCCCCTGAAGCTTTCTTT	CSAEGDSGASPEAFF
.	TRBJ2-1	TRBD2	TRBV7-2	TGTGCCTGCAGCTTAGCTAGCGGGGGCTCCTACAATGAGCAGTTCTTC	CACSLASGGSYNEQFF
few	TRBJ2-2	TRBD1	TRBV12-3/TRBV12-4	TGTGCCATCCCGGACCCGGGACAGTCGAACACCGGGGAGCTGTTTTTT	CAIPDPGQSNTGELFF
.	TRBJ1-5	.	TRBV15	TGTGCCACCAGCAGAGATCGTGGGAGCAATCAGCCCCAGCATTTT	CATSRDRGSNQPQHF
many	TRBJ1-1	.	TRBV7-9	TGTGCCAGCAGCTCGGAAACCACAGGGTTTGGAATTGAAGCTTTCTTT	CASSSETTGFGIEAFF
.	TRBJ2-1	.	TRBV20-1	TGCAGTGCACCGAAGGGACTAGCGACAGGGGGGGAGCAGTTCTTC	CSAPKGLATGGEQFF
few	TRBJ1-1	TRBD1	TRBV5-4	TGTGCCAGCAGCTTGGAGGGGGCCAGAAAGAACACTGAAGCTTTCTTT	CASSLEGARKNTEAFF
.	TRBJ2-3	.	TRBV29-1	TGCAGCGTAAGAGGTGCAGATACGCAGTATTTT	CSVRGADTQYF
.	TRBJ1-6	TRBD1	TRBV6-5	TGTGCCAGCAGCCTCGGGACAGGGGTGTCACCCCTCCACTTT	CASSLGTGVSPLHF
many	TRBJ1-2	TRBD1	TRBV20-1	TGCAGTGCTTCTCCCACAGGGGTAGGTGGCTACACCTTC	CSASPTGVGGYTF
.	TRBJ2-3	TRBD2	TRBV20-1	TGCAGTACTGGACTAGCGGGACCAACTAGCACAGATACGCAGTATTTT	CSTGLAGPTSTDTQYF
once	TRBJ2-6	.	TRBV7-4	TGTGCCAGCAGCTTAGTTGCCAGGATCGACTCTGGGGCCAACGGCCTGACTTTC	CASSLVARIDSGANGLTF
.	TRBJ2-5	.	TRBV11-3	TGTGCCAGCAGCTTAGCTCTACGGGGCCAAGAGACCCAGTACTTC	CASSLALRGQETQYF
.	TRBJ2-5	.	TRBV5-1	TGCGCCAGCAGCTTGGCCAGTAGGGGACAACTCCAAGAGACCCAGTACTTC	CASSLASRGQLQETQYF
few	TRBJ2-2	.	TRBV6-5	TGTGCCAGCAGTCTTTGGGCCACGAAAACCGGGGAGCTGTTTTTT	CASSLWATKTGELFF
.	TRBJ2-5	TRBD2	TRBV20-1	TGCAGTGCTACTAGCGGGAGTCGAGGAGAGACCCAGTACTTC	CSATSGSRGETQYF
few	TRBJ2-3	TRBD1	TRBV3-1	TGTGCCAGCAGCCAAGCAGGGGGCTGGGGCACAGATACGCAGTATTTT	CASSQAGGWGTDTQYF
many	TRBJ2-5	.	TRBV14	TGTGCCAGCAGCCAAGACGCCAGGGAAGAGACCCAGTACTTC	CASSQDAREETQYF
many	TRBJ2-7	.	TRBV7-2	TGTGCCAGCAGCTCGGGACGGGTGCAGTACTTC	CASSSGRVQYF
.	TRBJ2-6	.	TRBV7-9	TGTGCCAGCAGCTTATTGGCAGGGCCCGGGGCCAACGTCCTGACTTTC	CASSLLAGPGANVLTF
.	TRBJ1-1	.	TRBV20-1	TGCAGTGCTAAGGGAGGCCCTGGGGCTTTCTTT	CSAKGGPGAFF
many	TRBJ2-3	.	TRBV7-2	TGTGCCAGCAGCCCTAGAGAATCTAGCACAGATACGCAGTATTTT	CASSPRESSTDTQYF
few	TRBJ2-1	TRBD2	TRBV6-1	TGTGCCAGCAGTACCAATCCGCTAGCGGGAGTAGGCAATGAGCAGTTCTTC	CASSTNPLAGVGNEQFF
many	TRBJ1-2	.	TRBV12-3/TRBV12-4	TGTGCCAGCAGTTTTGAGCAGACTAACTATGGCTACACCTTC	CASSFEQTNYGYTF
.	TRBJ2-2	.	TRBV5-6	TGTGCCAGCAGCTCCTCCTATGCCGGGGAGCTGTTTTTT	CASSSSYAGELFF
many	TRBJ2-1	.	TRBV6-2/TRBV6-3	TGTGCCAGCAGTTCCCCAACTACAGGGCCCAGAAGCTCCTACAATGAGCAGTTCTTC	CASSSPTTGPRSSYNEQFF
.	TRBJ1-6	.	TRBV20-1	TGCAGTGCTAGTCCCTTGGGGGTCGCTTCACCCCTCCACTTT	CSASPLGVASPLHF
many	TRBJ1-5	TRBD1	TRBV4-1	TGCGCCAGCAGCCAAGGGGGACAGGGTTTGAATCAGCCCCAGCATTTT	CASSQGGQGLNQPQHF
many	TRBJ2-1	TRBD2	TRBV7-6	TGTGCCAGCAGCTTAAATAGCGGGAGGGGCAATGAGCAGTTCTTC	CASSLNSGRGNEQFF
many	TRBJ1-2	TRBD1	TRBV7-3	TGTGCCAGCAGCCCCGGTCGTCCAGGGGGGAACTATGGCTACACCTTC	CASSPGRPGGNYGYTF
.	TRBJ2-2	.	TRBV2	TGTGCCAGCAGAGCATCGAAGAGTACAGTGCGCGGCACCGGGGAGCTGTTTTTT	CASRASKSTVRGTGELFF
.	TRBJ1-4	.	TRBV7-9	TGTGCCAGCAGCTTAAAACAGAGCGGCGAAAAACTGTTTTTT	CASSLKQSGEKLFF
few	TRBJ1-1	.	TRBV11-3	TGTGCCAGCAGCCAAGATGGCGGGAACACTGAAGCTTTCTTT	CASSQDGGNTEAFF
.	TRBJ2-7	.	TRBV5-1	TGCGCCAGCAGCCAGGATTCCGAGCAGTACTTC	CASSQDSEQYF
many	TRBJ1-2	.	TRBV7-2	TGTGCCAGCAGCTTATCCGGTGAGGGGTATGGCTACACCTTC	CASSLSGEGYGYTF
few	TRBJ1-1	.	TRBV30	TGTGCCTGGAGTTCTTGGGGCGGGCAGAACACTGAAGCTTTCTTT	CAWSSWGGQNTEAFF
many	TRBJ1-1	.	TRBV12-5	TGTGCTAGTGGTTTGTCGGGGTACACTGAAGCTTTCTTT	CASGLSGYTEAFF
few	TRBJ2-7	TRBD2	TRBV29-1	TGCAGCGTTGCTATGGGAGGGCCCTACGAGCAGTACTTC	CSVAMGGPYEQYF
.	TRBJ2-1	TRBD1	TRBV19	TGTGCCAGTAGTACTACAGGGGGCTCCTACAATGAGCAGTTCTTC	CASSTTGGSYNEQFF
many	TRBJ1-6	.	TRBV7-2	TGTGCCAGCAGCTTATCCCCCAATTCACCCCTCCACTTT	CASSLSPNSPLHF
many	TRBJ2-1	.	TRBV7-8	TGTGCCAGCAGCTTTTTAGCAAGCTCCTACAATGAGCAGTTCTTC	CASSFLASSYNEQFF
.	TRBJ1-1	TRBD1	TRBV9	TGTGCCAGCAGCCCCTCTGGACAGGGGTTGAGCACTGAAGCTTTCTTT	CASSPSGQGLSTEAFF
many	TRBJ2-3	TRBD2	TRBV7-2	TGTGCCAGCAGCTTCCAGAGCGGGGCAAACACAGATACGCAGTATTTT	CASSFQSGANTDTQYF
.	TRBJ2-7	.	TRBV12-5	TGTGCTAGTGGTTTGGGTGGTGGCAGGGCCTACGAGCAGTACTTC	CASGLGGGRAYEQYF
.	TRBJ2-6	TRBD1	TRBV9	TGTGCCAGCAGCGTATCCCCGGACAGGGGGCTTGGGGCCAACGTCCTGACTTTC	CASSVSPDRGLGANVLTF
many	TRBJ1-2	TRBD1	TRBV7-9	TGTGCCAGCAGCGGAGGGGGCGCAGGGGTTAACTATGGCTACACCTTC	CASSGGGAGVNYGYTF
.	TRBJ2-3	.	TRBV7-9	TGTGCCAGCAGCTTTGAGGGGCGGACAGATACGCAGTATTTT	CASSFEGRTDTQYF
.	TRBJ2-7	.	TRBV6-6	TGTGCCAGCAGATTCACCACTACCTACGAGCAGTACTTC	CASRFTTTYEQYF
many	TRBJ2-1	TRBD2	TRBV20-1	TGCAGTGCTAGAGCCGCAGCGGGGTACAATGAGCAGTTCTTC	CSARAAAGYNEQFF
.	TRBJ2-7	TRBD1	TRBV19	TGTGCCAGTAGTATAGCTTTTCGGACAGGCGGCGAGCAGTACTTC	CASSIAFRTGGEQYF
few	TRBJ2-5	.	TRBV6-1	TGTGCCAGCAGTGAAGGGGCCCCCCAATGGAGGGAGACCCAGTACTTC	CASSEGAPQWRETQYF
.	TRBJ1-2	.	TRBV28	TGTGCCAGCAGCCGCTCCGACAGGTCGTATGATGGCTACACCTTC	CASSRSDRSYDGYTF